This TCR beta chain was captured in a study of blood T cell repertoires in COVID-19. Looking at the study overall: Nucleic acid was either cDNA or gDNA, and it came from T cells, B-cell-depleted T cells, or PBMCs.

The V and J ends lost 1 base and 8 bases respectively, with 12 bases between them. Germline CDR1 and CDR2: SGHRS and YFSETQ. The CDR3 loop spans 13 amino acids. Participant age was roughly 18 to 89 years, and participants resided in about 25 US areas. Within 2 weeks of study entry, exposed participants had contacted a PCR-confirmed or clinician-diagnosed COVID-19 case. Source study methods: Researchers report that nucleated cell counts were estimated from reference gene primer amplification. Repertoires were generated with immunoSEQ multiplex PCR, while TCRdb's copy carries only in-frame clones and drops some. V, J and clone size are those of that table, while D and trimming were read from the DNA. Counted here are about 220,000 clones, about 83% occurring once; the ten biggest clones make up about 4.8%.

Material for sequencing was PBMCs or T cells enriched from blood (not recorded which). The chain recombines TRBV5-1 with TRBJ1-2; D possibly corresponds to TRBD1 (5 bases). This receptor was taken from a woman aged 45-60 years who had been exposed to COVID-19. CDR3 region: CASSLFGGYGYTF. For the CDR3, the DNA is TGCGCCAGCAGCTTGTTCGGGGGATACGGCTACACCTTC.